This entry describes one TCR beta chain. The antigen remains unidentified. The data are from a study of CD8 T cells in Susac syndrome. Reverse transcription used about 0.45 to 1 ug RNA and random hexamers. Amplification of TCR beta CDR3 by immunoSEQ multiplex PCR spanned 54 Vbeta and 13 Jbeta. TCRdb recomputed calls from the immunoSEQ multiplex PCR reads with MiXCR, one row per CDR3 protein. The sample lists about 180,000 distinct CDR3 sequences; approximately 96% were seen once. Study findings and constraints: It was acknowledged in the study that its TCR sequencing and HLA analysis involved a relatively small number of individuals.

This receptor was obtained from a human donor with multiple sclerosis. Source material: CD4+ T cells from PBMCs.

CDR3 nucleotide sequence: TGTGCCAGCAGCCAAGATACGGCTAGCCGGCAGTTCTTC. This translates into CASSQDTASRQFF. This chain joins TRBV14 and TRBJ2-1; a weak D match, TRBD2 (5 bases). The CDR3 runs 13 residues. Trimming stripped 0 bases from V and 12 bases from J, with 12 bases between. Per the germline V gene, CDR1 is SGHDN and CDR2 is FVKESK.